This T cell receptor beta chain was identified during a study of shared clonotypes between healthy human individuals. Donors comprised only Caucasian adults living in Nashville, Tennessee. The CDR3 contains 16 residues. J lost 6 bases, V lost 2 bases, and 6 bases had no gene match. The germline V gene has CDR1 MNHEY and CDR2 SMNVEV (reference sequence). The authors distributed each subset's genomic DNA evenly over several immunoSEQ plates. Data came from immunoSEQ multiplex PCR; TCRdb stores just in-frame clones and leaves some out. The table includes around 2.1 million clones, under 97% detected once.

The chain is built from TRBV27 and TRBJ2-1; 11 bases map to TRBD2. The sequence was obtained from a man aged 18 to 29 in good health. Sequencing used naive CD4+ T cells sorted from blood. As for subset: CD45RA+ positively selected. CDR3: CASSLLGLAVTNEQFF. In nucleotides, the CDR3 is TGTGCCAGCAGTTTACTGGGACTAGCGGTGACCAATGAGCAGTTCTTC.